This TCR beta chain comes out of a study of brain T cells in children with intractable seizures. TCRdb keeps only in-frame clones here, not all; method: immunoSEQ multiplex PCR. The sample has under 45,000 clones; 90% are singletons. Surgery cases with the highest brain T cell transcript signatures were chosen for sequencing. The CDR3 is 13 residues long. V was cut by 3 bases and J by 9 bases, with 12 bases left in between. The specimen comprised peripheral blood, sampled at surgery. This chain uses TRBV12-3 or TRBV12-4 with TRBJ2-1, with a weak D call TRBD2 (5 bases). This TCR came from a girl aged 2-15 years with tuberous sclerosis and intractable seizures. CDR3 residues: CASSFVLEGEQFF. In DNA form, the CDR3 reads TGTGCCAGCAGTTTCGTTTTAGAGGGTGAGCAGTTCTTC.